What follows are 8 T cell receptor beta chains derived from one specimen sequenced in a study of blood T cells in healthy people across ages. It was with a sample-barcoded 5' primer and a J-beta primer mix that a second PCR of roughly 7 to 12 cycles was run. TCRdb re-derived calls from the 5' RACE reads in MiXCR, one entry per CDR3 protein. The data contain around 820,000 distinct CDR3 sequences, about 25% of them singletons. The sample also formed part of further work on T cells of mothers and their children.

The sample was blood. Source of these receptors: a boy between 10 and 17 years old in good health.

This clonotype occurred many times. This chain links TRBV29-1 with TRBJ1-1; D gene ambiguous. This CDR3 region has 14 residues. Germline values: CDR1 SQVTM, CDR2 ANQGSEA. Trimming removed 3 bases at V and 6 bases at J, with 17 bases between. The CDR3 nucleotides read TGCAGCGTTGATGAGGCAAGACCTGAGGCTGAAGCTTTCTTT. This encodes CSVDEARPEAEAFF.

As concerns this clonotype: The DNA is omitted, as the CDR3 cannot be located on it reliably, and the CDR3 follows TCRdb's listing. This chain links TRBV27 with TRBJ1-2; the table's TRBD1 call for D was not verified on the DNA. The CDR3 length equals 16 residues, ends included. Germline loops: CDR1 MNHEY, CDR2 SMNVEV (reference sequence). CDR3 protein: CASSSSRQGGNYGYTF.

The rearrangement links TRBV12-3 or TRBV12-4 to TRBJ2-4; D is ambiguous. V was clipped by 2 bases and J by 0 bases, with 11 bases between them. The CDR3 runs to 16 residues. This chain's CDR3 is CASSLRNDLAKNIQYF. CDR3 nucleotide sequence: TGTGCCAGCAGTTTAAGAAATGACCTAGCCAAAAACATTCAGTACTTC.

The chain joins TRBV30 to TRBJ1-1; 7 positions match TRBD1. CDR3 length: 13 residues. After removal of 4 bases from V and 4 bases from J, the junction contained 6 bases not matched to a gene. CDR1 is GTSNPN, CDR2 SVGIG, per germline (reference sequence). As DNA, the CDR3 is TGTGCCTGGAATTACAGGGGTGGCACTGAAGCTTTCTTT. This gives the protein CAWNYRGGTEAFF.

This clonotype was observed a few times. The CDR3 coding sequence is TGTGCCAGCAGCTTAGTAGACGGTGAGCAGTTCTTC. This sequence encodes CASSLVDGEQFF. This sequence joins TRBV7-9 and TRBJ2-5, with no clear D. The J call may be in error: the DNA end matches TRBJ2-1 better. Germline V gene sequence: CDR1 SEHNR, CDR2 FQNEAQ (reference sequence). The CDR3 is 12 residues long.

The table lists this clonotype with a few counts. The chain links TRBV7-2 to TRBJ2-7; tentatively, D is TRBD2 (6 bases). The germline V and J ends were trimmed by 8 bases and 4 bases, with 21 bases remaining between them. The CDR3 runs to 15 residues. Germline CDR1 is SGHTA and CDR2 is FQGNSA. The chain's CDR3 is CASASRGSAEYEQYF. CDR3 DNA: TGTGCCAGCGCTAGTCGGGGGAGCGCAGAATACGAGCAGTACTTC. The variable domain in full, completed from reference TRBV7-2 and TRBJ2-7, reads GAGVSQSPSNKVTEKGKDVELRCDPISGHTALYWYRQSLGQGLEFLIYFQGNSAPDKSGLPSDRFSAERTGGSVSTLTIQRTQQEDSAVYLCASASRGSAEYEQYFGPGTRLTVT.

This clonotype showed up just a few times. One end of the junction fails to match germline, which may point to a read error. This chain uses TRBV7-7 with TRBJ1-4; D gene uncertain. The CDR3 totals 16 residues. Germline V gives CDR1 SSHAT, CDR2 FNYEAQ (reference sequence). The CDR3 region is CASSLEGESPDEKLFF. CDR3 DNA: TGTGCTAGCAGCTTAGAGGGTGAGAGTCCAGATGAAAAACTGTTTTTT. Filled out from reference TRBV7-7 and TRBJ1-4, the complete variable domain reads GAGVSQSPRYKVTKRGQDVTLRCDPISSHATLYWYQQALGQGPEFLTYFNYEAQPDKSGLPSDRFSAERPEGSISTLTIQRTEQRDSAMYRCASSLEGESPDEKLFFGSGTQLSVL.

This rearrangement joins TRBV28 to TRBJ2-7; perhaps D is TRBD1 or TRBD2 (7 bases each). The length of the CDR3 is 17 residues. Germline V gene lookup returns CDR1 MDHEN and CDR2 SYDVKM. Trimming removed 5 bases from V and 0 bases from J, with 20 bases in between. DNA for the CDR3: TGTGCCAGCAGTCTGGGGGGAGGGGGCTCCAGCTCCTACGAGCAGTACTTC. Translated, it gives CASSLGGGGSSSYEQYF.